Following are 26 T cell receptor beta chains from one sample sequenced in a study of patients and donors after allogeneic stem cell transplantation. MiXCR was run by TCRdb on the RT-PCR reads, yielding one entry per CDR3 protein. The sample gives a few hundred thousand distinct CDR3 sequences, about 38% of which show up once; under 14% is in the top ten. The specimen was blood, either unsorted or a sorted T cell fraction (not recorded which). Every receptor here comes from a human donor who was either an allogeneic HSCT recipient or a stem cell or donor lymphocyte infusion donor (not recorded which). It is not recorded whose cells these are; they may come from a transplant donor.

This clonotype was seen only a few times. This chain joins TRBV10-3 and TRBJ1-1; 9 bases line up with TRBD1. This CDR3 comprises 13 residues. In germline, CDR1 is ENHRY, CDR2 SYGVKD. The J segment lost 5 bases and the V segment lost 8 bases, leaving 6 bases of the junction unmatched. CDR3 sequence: CAIGTGRTTEAFF. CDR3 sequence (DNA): TGTGCCATCGGGACAGGGAGAACGACTGAAGCTTTCTTT.

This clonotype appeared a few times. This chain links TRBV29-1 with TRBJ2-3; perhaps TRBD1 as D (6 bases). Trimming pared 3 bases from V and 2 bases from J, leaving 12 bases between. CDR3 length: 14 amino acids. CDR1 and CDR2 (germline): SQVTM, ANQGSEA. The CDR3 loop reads CSVDLGALTDTQYF. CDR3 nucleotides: TGCAGCGTTGATTTGGGGGCCCTCACAGATACGCAGTATTTT.

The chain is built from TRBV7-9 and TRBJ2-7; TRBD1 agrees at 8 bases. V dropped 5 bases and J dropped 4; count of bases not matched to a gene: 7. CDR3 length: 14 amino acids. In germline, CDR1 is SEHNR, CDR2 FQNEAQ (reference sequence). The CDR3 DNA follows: TGTGCCAGCAGCATCCCGGGACAGGCTTACGAGCAGTACTTC. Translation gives CASSIPGQAYEQYF.

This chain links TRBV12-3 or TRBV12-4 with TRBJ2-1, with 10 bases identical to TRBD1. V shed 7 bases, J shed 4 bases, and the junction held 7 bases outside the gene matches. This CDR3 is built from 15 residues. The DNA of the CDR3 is TGTGCCAGCACCCCCGGGACAGGGGTTTACAATGAGCAGTTCTTC. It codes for CASTPGTGVYNEQFF.

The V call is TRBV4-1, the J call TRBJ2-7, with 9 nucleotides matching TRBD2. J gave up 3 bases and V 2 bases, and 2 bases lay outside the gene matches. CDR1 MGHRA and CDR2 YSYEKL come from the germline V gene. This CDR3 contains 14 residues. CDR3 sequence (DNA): TGCGCCAGCAGCCAAAGCGGGGGGATCTACGAGCAGTACTTC. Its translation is CASSQSGGIYEQYF.

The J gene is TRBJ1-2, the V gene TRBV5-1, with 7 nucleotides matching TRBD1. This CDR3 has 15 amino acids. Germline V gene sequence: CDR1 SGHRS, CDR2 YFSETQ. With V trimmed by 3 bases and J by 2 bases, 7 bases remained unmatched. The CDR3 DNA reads TGCGCCAGCAGCTCGCCGGGACAGAAGAACTATGGCTACACCTTC. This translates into CASSSPGQKNYGYTF.

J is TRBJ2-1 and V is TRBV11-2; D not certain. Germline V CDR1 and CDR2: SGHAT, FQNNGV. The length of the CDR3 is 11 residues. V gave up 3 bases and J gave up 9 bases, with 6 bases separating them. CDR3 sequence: CASSLHFEQFF. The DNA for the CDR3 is TGTGCCAGCAGCTTGCACTTTGAGCAGTTCTTC.

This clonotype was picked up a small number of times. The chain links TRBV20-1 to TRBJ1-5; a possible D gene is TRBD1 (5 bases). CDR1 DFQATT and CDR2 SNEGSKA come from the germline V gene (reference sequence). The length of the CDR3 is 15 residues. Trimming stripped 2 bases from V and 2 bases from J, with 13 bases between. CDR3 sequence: CSARFIRDGNQPQHF. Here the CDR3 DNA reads TGCAGTGCTAGATTCATTAGGGACGGCAATCAGCCCCAGCATTTT.

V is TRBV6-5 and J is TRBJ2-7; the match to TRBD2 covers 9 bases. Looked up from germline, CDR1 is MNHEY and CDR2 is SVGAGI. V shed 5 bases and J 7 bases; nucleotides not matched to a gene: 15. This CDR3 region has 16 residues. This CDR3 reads CASSRLAESAGGEQYF. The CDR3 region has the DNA TGTGCCAGCAGTCGACTAGCGGAATCAGCTGGTGGGGAGCAGTACTTC.

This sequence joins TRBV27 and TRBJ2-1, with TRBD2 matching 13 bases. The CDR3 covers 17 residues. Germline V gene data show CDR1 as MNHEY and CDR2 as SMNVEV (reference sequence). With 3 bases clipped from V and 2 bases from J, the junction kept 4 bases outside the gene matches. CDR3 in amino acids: CASSFGLAGATYNEQFF. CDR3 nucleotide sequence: TGTGCCAGCAGTTTCGGACTAGCGGGGGCTACCTACAATGAGCAGTTCTTC.

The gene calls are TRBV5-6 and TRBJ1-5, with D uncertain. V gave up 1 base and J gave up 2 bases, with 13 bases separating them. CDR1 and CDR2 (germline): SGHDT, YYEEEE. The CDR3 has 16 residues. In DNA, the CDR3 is TGTGCCAGCAGCTTGAGATCCGGAGGAGGCAATCAGCCCCAGCATTTT. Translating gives CASSLRSGGGNQPQHF.

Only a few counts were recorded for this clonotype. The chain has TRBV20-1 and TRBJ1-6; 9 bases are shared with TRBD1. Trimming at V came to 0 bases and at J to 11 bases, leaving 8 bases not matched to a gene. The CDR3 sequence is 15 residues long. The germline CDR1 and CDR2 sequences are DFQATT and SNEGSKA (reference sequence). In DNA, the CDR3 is TGCAGTGCTAGAGATCCAACAGGGGGCACCGCACCCCTCCACTTT. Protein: CSARDPTGGTAPLHF.

CDR3 residues: CASSPGTRATQYF. CDR3 bases: TGTGCCAGCAGCCCCGGGACTCGTGCGACCCAGTACTTC. The J gene is TRBJ2-5, the V gene TRBV12-3 or TRBV12-4; D may be TRBD2 (6 bases). The CDR3 runs to 13 residues. Trimming removed 6 bases at V and 7 bases at J, with 15 bases between.

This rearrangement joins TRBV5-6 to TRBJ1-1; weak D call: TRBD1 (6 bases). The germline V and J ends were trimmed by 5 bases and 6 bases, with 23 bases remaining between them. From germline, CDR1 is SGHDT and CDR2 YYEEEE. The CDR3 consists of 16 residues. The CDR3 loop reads CASSIGGPTGFPEAFF. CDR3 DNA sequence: TGTGCCAGCAGTATTGGGGGCCCCACTGGTTTTCCTGAAGCTTTCTTT.

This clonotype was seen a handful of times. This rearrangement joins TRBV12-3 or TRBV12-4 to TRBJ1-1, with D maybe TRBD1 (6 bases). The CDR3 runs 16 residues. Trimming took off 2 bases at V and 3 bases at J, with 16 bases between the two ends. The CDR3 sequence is CASSLRAGVRHTEAFF. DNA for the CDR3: TGTGCCAGCAGTTTAAGGGCAGGGGTTCGTCACACTGAAGCTTTCTTT.

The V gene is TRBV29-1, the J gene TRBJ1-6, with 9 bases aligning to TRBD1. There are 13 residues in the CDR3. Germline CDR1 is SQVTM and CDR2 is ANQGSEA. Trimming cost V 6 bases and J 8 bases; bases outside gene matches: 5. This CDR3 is CSVGDRGDSPLHF. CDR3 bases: TGCAGCGTCGGAGACAGGGGGGATTCACCCCTCCACTTT. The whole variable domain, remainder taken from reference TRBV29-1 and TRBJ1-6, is SAVISQKPSRDICQRGTSLTIQCQVDSQVTMMFWYRQQPGQSLTLIATANQGSEATYESGFVIDKFPISRPNLTFSTLTVSNMSPEDSSIYLCSVGDRGDSPLHFGNGTRLTVT.

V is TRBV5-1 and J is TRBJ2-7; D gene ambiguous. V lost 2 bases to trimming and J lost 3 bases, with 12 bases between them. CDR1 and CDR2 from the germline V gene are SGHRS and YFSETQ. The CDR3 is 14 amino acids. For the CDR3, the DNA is TGCGCCAGCAGCTTACGGCTACCTAACTACGAGCAGTACTTC. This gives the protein CASSLRLPNYEQYF.

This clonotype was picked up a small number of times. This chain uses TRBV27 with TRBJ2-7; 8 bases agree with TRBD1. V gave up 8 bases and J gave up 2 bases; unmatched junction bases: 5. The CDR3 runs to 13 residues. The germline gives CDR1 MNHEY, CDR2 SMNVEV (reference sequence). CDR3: CASGAGQAYEQYF. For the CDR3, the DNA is TGTGCCAGCGGTGCGGGACAGGCCTACGAGCAGTACTTC.

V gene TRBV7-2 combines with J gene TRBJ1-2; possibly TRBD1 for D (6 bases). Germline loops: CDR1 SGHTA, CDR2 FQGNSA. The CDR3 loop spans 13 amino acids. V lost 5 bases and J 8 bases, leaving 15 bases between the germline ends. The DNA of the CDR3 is TGTGCCAGCAGCCCGGACAGAAGCTCGGGCTACACCTTC. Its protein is CASSPDRSSGYTF.

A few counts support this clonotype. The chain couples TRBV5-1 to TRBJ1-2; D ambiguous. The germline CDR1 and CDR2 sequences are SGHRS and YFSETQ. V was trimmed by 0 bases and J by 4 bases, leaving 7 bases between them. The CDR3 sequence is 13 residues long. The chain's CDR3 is CASSLDILYGYTF. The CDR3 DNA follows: TGCGCCAGCAGCTTGGACATCCTCTATGGCTACACCTTC.

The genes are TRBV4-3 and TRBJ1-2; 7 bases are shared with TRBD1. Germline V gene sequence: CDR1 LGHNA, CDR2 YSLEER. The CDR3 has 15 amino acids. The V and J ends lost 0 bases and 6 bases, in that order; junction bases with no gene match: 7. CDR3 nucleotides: TGCGCCAGCAGCCAAGATCTCGACAGGGCTGATGGCTACACCTTC. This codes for CASSQDLDRADGYTF.

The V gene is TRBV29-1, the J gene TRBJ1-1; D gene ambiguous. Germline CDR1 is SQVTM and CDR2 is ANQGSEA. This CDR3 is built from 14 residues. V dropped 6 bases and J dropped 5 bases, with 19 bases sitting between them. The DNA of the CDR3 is TGCAGCGTAACTAGGACTTCGTTCAGTACTGAAGCTTTCTTT. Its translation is CSVTRTSFSTEAFF.

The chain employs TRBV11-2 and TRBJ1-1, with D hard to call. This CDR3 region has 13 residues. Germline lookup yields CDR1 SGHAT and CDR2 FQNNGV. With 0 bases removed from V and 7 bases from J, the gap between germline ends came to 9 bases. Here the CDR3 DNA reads TGTGCCAGCAGCTTAGATCGCCATCTTGAAGCTTTCTTT. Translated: CASSLDRHLEAFF.

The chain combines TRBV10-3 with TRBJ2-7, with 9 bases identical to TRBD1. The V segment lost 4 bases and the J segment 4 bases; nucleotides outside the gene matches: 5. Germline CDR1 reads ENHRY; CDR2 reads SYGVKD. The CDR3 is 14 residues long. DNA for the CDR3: TGTGCCATCAGTGCCGGACAGGGGAGGTACGAGCAGTACTTC. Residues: CAISAGQGRYEQYF.

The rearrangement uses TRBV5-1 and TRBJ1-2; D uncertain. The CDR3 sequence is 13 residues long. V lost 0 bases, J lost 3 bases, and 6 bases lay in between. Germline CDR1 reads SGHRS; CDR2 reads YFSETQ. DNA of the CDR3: TGCGCCAGCAGCTTGGCTGTTGACTATGGCTACACCTTC. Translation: CASSLAVDYGYTF.

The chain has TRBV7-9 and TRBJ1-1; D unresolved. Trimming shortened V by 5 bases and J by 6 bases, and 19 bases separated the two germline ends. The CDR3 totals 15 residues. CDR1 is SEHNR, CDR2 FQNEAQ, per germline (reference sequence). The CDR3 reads CASSRGRAPGAEAFF. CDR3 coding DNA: TGTGCCAGCAGCCGGGGTAGGGCCCCTGGGGCTGAAGCTTTCTTT.